These 32 T cell receptor beta chains share one sample of origin, sequenced in a study of T cell responses to AZD1222 COVID-19 vaccine. Data came from immunoSEQ multiplex PCR; TCRdb stores just in-frame clones and leaves some out. The sample gives tens of thousands of clones, about 80% of which show up once; more than 12% is in the top ten. This material consisted of peripheral blood, taken 28 days after the second AZD1222 dose. These TCRs come from an adult who received the AZD1222 COVID-19 vaccine.

This chain uses TRBV6-1 with TRBJ1-5, with D unclear. V lost 2 bases and J lost 3, with 8 bases in between. This CDR3 spans 14 amino acids. Germline V gene data show CDR1 as MNHNS and CDR2 as SASEGT. This chain's CDR3 is CASSELGTNQPQHF. Here the CDR3 DNA reads TGTGCCAGCAGTGAACTAGGCACCAATCAGCCCCAGCATTTT.

The chain employs TRBV7-9 and TRBJ2-7, with 12 bases aligning to TRBD2. Germline V CDR1 and CDR2: SEHNR, FQNEAQ (reference sequence). V lost 4 bases to trimming and J lost 4 bases; unmatched junction nucleotides: 5. There are 15 residues in the CDR3. CDR3: CASSSPSGGAYEQYF. In nucleotides, the CDR3 is TGTGCCAGCAGCTCACCTAGCGGGGGGGCTTACGAGCAGTACTTC.

This CDR3 reads CASSWDRGRTDTQYF. The CDR3, as DNA: TGTGCCAGCAGCTGGGACAGGGGCCGCACAGATACGCAGTATTTT. The chain joins TRBV5-5 to TRBJ2-3; 10 nucleotides agree with TRBD1. Germline CDR1 reads SGHKS; CDR2 reads YYEKEE (reference sequence). V lost 3 bases and J lost 1; bases outside the gene matches: 2. This CDR3 region has 15 residues.

The rearrangement uses TRBV7-6 and TRBJ2-3, with D perhaps matching TRBD1 or TRBD2 (5 bases each). CDR3 size: 15 residues. Per germline, CDR1 SGHVS and CDR2 FNYEAQ. Trimming stripped 1 base from V and 6 bases from J, with 14 bases between. The CDR3 loop reads CASSLGGPPGDTQYF. In DNA form, the CDR3 reads TGTGCCAGCAGCTTAGGAGGGCCTCCAGGGGATACGCAGTATTTT.

This clone was observed a single time. The junction shows a germline mismatch at one end, possibly a read error. In DNA, the CDR3 is TGTGCTAGCAGCTTATCCTTCGCGCCCCCCTACAATGAGCAGTTCTTC. The encoded protein is CASSLSFAPPYNEQFF. This chain uses TRBV7-7 with TRBJ2-1; D remains ambiguous. This CDR3 is 16 amino acids long. The germline V gene has CDR1 SSHAT and CDR2 FNYEAQ (reference sequence).

This clone was counted once. The J gene is TRBJ1-6, the V gene TRBV2; no clear D. The CDR3 consists of 16 residues. The germline gives CDR1 SNHLY, CDR2 FYNNEI. Trimming pared 6 bases from V and 7 bases from J, leaving 19 bases between. This CDR3 reads CASSPDGKKLNSPLHF. The CDR3 DNA sequence: TGTGCCAGCAGCCCCGACGGAAAGAAATTGAATTCACCCCTCCACTTT.

The chain uses TRBV12-3 or TRBV12-4 and TRBJ2-1, with D hard to call. Trimming shortened V by 4 bases and J by 1 base, and 5 bases separated the two germline ends. This CDR3 has 13 residues. The CDR3 spells CASSSASYNEQFF. The CDR3, as DNA: TGTGCCAGCAGTTCCGCATCCTACAATGAGCAGTTCTTC.

CDR3 bases: TGTGCCAGCAGATCGATGGTCGCTGAAAAACTGTTTTTT. Translating gives CASRSMVAEKLFF. The chain carries TRBV7-2 and TRBJ1-4; D is undetermined. V was clipped by 6 bases and J by 7 bases, with 12 bases between them. The CDR3 loop spans 13 amino acids. Germline lookup yields CDR1 SGHTA and CDR2 FQGNSA.

The rearrangement uses TRBV7-2 and TRBJ1-5; no definite D call. V gave up 1 base and J gave up 6 bases, with 7 bases separating them. The V gene's germline CDR1 is SGHTA and CDR2 FQGNSA. The CDR3 has 13 residues. DNA of the CDR3: TGTGCCAGCAGCTTAGTTTTGGGTCAGCCCCAGCATTTT. The encoded protein is CASSLVLGQPQHF.

This chain connects TRBV6-1 to TRBJ1-2, with unresolved D. V lost 2 bases, J lost 5 bases, and 15 bases lay in between. From germline, CDR1 is MNHNS and CDR2 SASEGT. The length of the CDR3 is 15 residues. The CDR3 protein is CASSESPGAAYGYTF. CDR3 in DNA: TGTGCCAGCAGTGAAAGCCCCGGCGCCGCATATGGCTACACCTTC.

The rearrangement uses TRBV10-3 and TRBJ1-2; 7 nucleotides agree with TRBD1. The CDR3 runs 14 residues. V shed 6 bases, J shed 5 bases, and the junction held 9 bases outside the gene matches. Looked up from germline, CDR1 is ENHRY and CDR2 is SYGVKD. CDR3 in DNA: TGTGCCATCAGCGCATCAGGGACAGCGTATGGCTACACCTTC. Translating it yields CAISASGTAYGYTF.

This clone was seen just once. V usage is TRBV4-3 and J usage is TRBJ1-5; no firm D call. The CDR3 runs 15 residues. The V end was cut by 0 bases, the J end by 6 bases, with 12 bases between. CDR1 and CDR2 (germline): LGHNA, YSLEER. The CDR3 region has the DNA TGCGCCAGCAGCCAAGATAAAGTGGGCAGTCAGCCCCAGCATTTT. Translation: CASSQDKVGSQPQHF.

This clone has just a few counts. J is TRBJ1-2 and V is TRBV2, with a tentative D call TRBD1 (5 bases). The CDR3 is 13 residues long. Per germline, CDR1 SNHLY and CDR2 FYNNEI. Trimming shortened V by 4 bases and J by 2 bases, and 8 bases separated the two germline ends. This CDR3 is CASSAGPNYGYTF. DNA of the CDR3: TGTGCCAGCAGTGCGGGACCGAACTATGGCTACACCTTC.

The chain uses TRBV27 and TRBJ1-2, with D possibly being TRBD1 (6 bases). The CDR3 totals 14 residues. Germline V gene lookup returns CDR1 MNHEY and CDR2 SMNVEV (reference sequence). V dropped 5 bases and J dropped 4 bases, with 14 bases sitting between them. The CDR3 sequence: CASSPRTDGYGYTF. The CDR3 bases are TGTGCCAGCAGTCCCCGGACAGACGGCTATGGCTACACCTTC.

This clone has more than one count but fewer than ten. This chain connects TRBV7-2 to TRBJ2-4; TRBD1 is a possible D gene (7 bases). This CDR3 comprises 18 residues. In germline, CDR1 is SGHTA, CDR2 FQGNSA. Trimming cost V 1 base and J 0 bases, with 16 bases left between them. CDR3 sequence (DNA): TGTGCCAGCAGCTTAGGAGTCCGACAGGGACTAGCCAAAAACATTCAGTACTTC. It translates to CASSLGVRQGLAKNIQYF.

This clone was observed a few times. The genes are TRBV6-5 and TRBJ2-7; no definite D call. The V end was cut by 2 bases, the J end by 4 bases, with 15 bases between. The germline CDR1 and CDR2 sequences are MNHEY and SVGAGI. The CDR3 contains 15 residues. The CDR3 is CASSYIPSTGYEQYF. The CDR3 DNA follows: TGTGCCAGCAGTTACATCCCGTCAACCGGATACGAGCAGTACTTC.

The rearrangement joins TRBV2 to TRBJ2-7; 8 bases map to TRBD2. The CDR3 loop spans 14 amino acids. CDR1 and CDR2 from the germline V gene are SNHLY and FYNNEI. The junction had 6 bases not matched to a gene; V was cut back by 5 bases and J by 3 bases. The CDR3, as DNA: TGTGCCAGCAGTCCGGGACTAGGGATCTACGAGCAGTACTTC. Its translation is CASSPGLGIYEQYF.

V is TRBV19 and J is TRBJ1-1; D possibly corresponds to TRBD1 (6 bases). The V end was cut by 6 bases, the J end by 11 bases, with 19 bases between. Germline V gene lookup returns CDR1 LNHDA and CDR2 SQIVND (reference sequence). This CDR3 is built from 13 residues. The CDR3 DNA reads as TGTGCCAGTAGCGATATAGGGGGTAAACGGGCTTTCTTT. As protein: CASSDIGGKRAFF.

The rearrangement uses TRBV6-5 and TRBJ2-7; tentatively, D is TRBD1 (6 bases). V lost 6 bases and J lost 3, with 18 bases in between. Germline CDR1 and CDR2: MNHEY and SVGAGI. The length of the CDR3 is 15 residues. The CDR3 DNA sequence: TGTGCCAGCAGCGGGACAAAAACAGGCAACTACGAGCAGTACTTC. Its protein product is CASSGTKTGNYEQYF.

The chain has TRBV5-1 and TRBJ2-7; weak D call: TRBD2 (5 bases). The germline V and J ends were trimmed by 1 base and 3 bases, with 14 bases remaining between them. In germline, CDR1 is SGHRS, CDR2 YFSETQ. The CDR3 has 15 amino acids. The CDR3 DNA follows: TGCGCCAGCAGCTTGCTGGCGGGTAGTAACTACGAGCAGTACTTC. As protein: CASSLLAGSNYEQYF.

The CDR3 is CASSLTGAETQYF. CDR3 nucleotide sequence: TGCGCCAGCAGCTTAACAGGGGCAGAGACCCAGTACTTC. The chain is built from TRBV5-1 and TRBJ2-5; 7 bases are a match to TRBD1. The CDR3 length is 13 residues. The germline V gene encodes CDR1 SGHRS and CDR2 YFSETQ. After removal of 2 bases from V and 4 bases from J, the junction contained 2 bases not matched to a gene.

This clone turned up a few times. The chain is built from TRBV24-1 and TRBJ2-7; D is uncertain. The germline CDR1 and CDR2 sequences are KGHDR and SFDVKD. Trimming left V 4 bases short and J 0 bases short, with 6 bases between. CDR3 length equals 13 residues. In nucleotides, the CDR3 is TGTGCCACCAGTGACGGTCTCTCCTACGAGCAGTACTTC. It yields the protein CATSDGLSYEQYF.

The rearrangement links TRBV19 to TRBJ2-5; 10 bases map to TRBD2. Unmatched junction bases numbered 2, after V lost 2 bases and J lost 5 bases. CDR1 is LNHDA, CDR2 SQIVND, per germline (reference sequence). CDR3 length: 14 amino acids. CDR3 protein: CASSISGGAETQYF. The CDR3 coding sequence is TGTGCCAGTAGTATAAGCGGGGGGGCTGAGACCCAGTACTTC.

This clone came up once. The chain couples TRBV28 to TRBJ1-6, with D tentatively TRBD1 (6 bases). Germline V gene lookup returns CDR1 MDHEN and CDR2 SYDVKM. V lost 5 bases to trimming and J lost 8 bases, with 16 bases between them. The CDR3 is 15 residues long. CDR3 bases: TGTGCCAGCAGTCAACCCCAGGGGACGCATTCACCCCTCCACTTT. Amino acid sequence: CASSQPQGTHSPLHF.

This sequence joins TRBV30 and TRBJ2-2; TRBD1 is a possible D gene (5 bases). CDR3 length: 15 amino acids. The V and J ends lost 3 bases and 1 base respectively, with 12 bases between them. Germline CDR1 GTSNPN, CDR2 SVGIG (reference sequence). DNA for the CDR3: TGTGCCTGGAGGACTTGGGGCCGGAACACCGGGGAGCTGTTTTTT. This codes for CAWRTWGRNTGELFF.

The rearrangement joins TRBV2 to TRBJ1-5; the match to TRBD1 covers 11 bases. The CDR3 consists of 16 residues. With V trimmed by 4 bases and J by 5 bases, 7 bases remained unmatched. The germline CDR1 and CDR2 sequences are SNHLY and FYNNEI. Here the CDR3 reads CASSVSWDRGDQPQHF. The CDR3 DNA is TGTGCCAGCAGTGTCTCTTGGGACAGGGGGGATCAGCCCCAGCATTTT. The whole variable domain, filled in from reference TRBV2 and TRBJ1-5, reads EPEVTQTPSHQVTQMGQEVILRCVPISNHLYFYWYRQILGQKVEFLVSFYNNEISEKSEIFDDQFSVERPDGSNFTLKIRSTKLEDSAMYFCASSVSWDRGDQPQHFGDGTRLSIL.

This clone was picked up one time. The chain uses TRBV9 and TRBJ2-1; D is uncertain. CDR3 length: 12 residues. V lost 4 bases, J lost 8 bases, and 10 bases lay in between. Per the germline V gene, CDR1 is SGDLS and CDR2 is YYNGEE. CDR3 in DNA: TGTGCCAGCAGCCCTCGGCAGGATGAGCAGTTCTTC. Protein product: CASSPRQDEQFF.

V is TRBV7-9 and J is TRBJ1-2; D ambiguous. The germline V gene has CDR1 SEHNR and CDR2 FQNEAQ (reference sequence). This CDR3 contains 13 residues. V lost 4 bases to trimming and J lost 8 bases, with 14 bases between them. CDR3 nucleotides: TGTGCCAGCAGCTCGCCGGGATCGGCGGGCTACACCTTC. It encodes CASSSPGSAGYTF.

In its sample, this clone was seen once. The chain links TRBV7-2 to TRBJ1-2; maybe TRBD1 (5 bases). The CDR3 is 14 amino acids. Germline V gene data show CDR1 as SGHTA and CDR2 as FQGNSA. V was cut by 6 bases and J by 2 bases, with 13 bases left in between. The CDR3: CASSGDGGNYGYTF. In nucleotides, the CDR3 is TGTGCCAGCAGTGGCGACGGGGGAAACTATGGCTACACCTTC.

This clone was seen more than once but under ten times. The rearrangement links TRBV4-1 to TRBJ1-2; no definite D call. With 1 base removed from V and 1 base from J, the gap between germline ends came to 13 bases. This CDR3 spans 16 amino acids. Germline V gives CDR1 MGHRA, CDR2 YSYEKL. This chain's CDR3 is CASSQVETGDNYGYTF. CDR3 DNA sequence: TGCGCCAGCAGCCAAGTCGAAACTGGGGATAACTATGGCTACACCTTC.

In its sample, this clone was seen once. The chain carries TRBV25-1 and TRBJ2-7; unclear D gene. Germline V gene lookup returns CDR1 MGHDK and CDR2 SYGVNS. CDR3 length: 15 residues. Trimming removed 2 bases from V and 0 bases from J, with 11 bases in between. CDR3 in amino acids: CASSEKNSPSYEQYF. CDR3 DNA: TGTGCCAGCAGTGAAAAGAATTCGCCCTCCTACGAGCAGTACTTC.

The V call is TRBV6-5, the J call TRBJ2-7; D may be TRBD1 (6 bases). The CDR3 spans 12 residues. Trimming removed 6 bases from V and 7 bases from J, with 13 bases in between. CDR1 and CDR2 (germline): MNHEY, SVGAGI. In DNA form, the CDR3 reads TGTGCCAGCAGCAGGGGCCCGGCAGAGCAGTACTTC. It specifies CASSRGPAEQYF.